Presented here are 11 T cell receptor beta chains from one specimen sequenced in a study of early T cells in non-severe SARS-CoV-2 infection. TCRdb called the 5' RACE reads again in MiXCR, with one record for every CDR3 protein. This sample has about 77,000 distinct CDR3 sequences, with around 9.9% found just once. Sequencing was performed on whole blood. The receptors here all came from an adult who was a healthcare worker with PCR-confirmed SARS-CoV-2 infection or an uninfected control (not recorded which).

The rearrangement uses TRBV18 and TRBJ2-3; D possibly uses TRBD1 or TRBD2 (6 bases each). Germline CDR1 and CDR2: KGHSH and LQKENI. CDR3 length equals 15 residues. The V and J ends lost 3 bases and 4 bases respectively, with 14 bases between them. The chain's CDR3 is CASSPRMGGADTQYF. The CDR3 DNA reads TGTGCCAGCTCACCGAGGATGGGGGGCGCAGATACGCAGTATTTT. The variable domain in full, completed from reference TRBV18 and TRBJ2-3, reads NAGVMQNPRHLVRRRGQEARLRCSPMKGHSHVYWYRQLPEEGLKFMVYLQKENIIDESGMPKERFSAEFPKEGPSILRIQQVVRGDSAAYFCASSPRMGGADTQYFGPGTRLTVL.

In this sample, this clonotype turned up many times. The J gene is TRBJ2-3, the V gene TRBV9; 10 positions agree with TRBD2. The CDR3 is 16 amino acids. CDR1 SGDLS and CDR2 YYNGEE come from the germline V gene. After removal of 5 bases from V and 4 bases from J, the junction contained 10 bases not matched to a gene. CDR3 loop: CASSYQTSGNPDTQYF. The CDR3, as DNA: TGTGCCAGCAGTTATCAAACTAGCGGGAATCCAGATACGCAGTATTTT.

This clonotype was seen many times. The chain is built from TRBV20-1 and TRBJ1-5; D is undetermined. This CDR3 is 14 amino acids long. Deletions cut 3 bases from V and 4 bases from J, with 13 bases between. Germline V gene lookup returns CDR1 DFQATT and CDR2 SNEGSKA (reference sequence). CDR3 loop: CSARGRARNQPQHF. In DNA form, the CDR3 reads TGCAGTGCTAGGGGCCGGGCACGGAATCAGCCCCAGCATTTT.

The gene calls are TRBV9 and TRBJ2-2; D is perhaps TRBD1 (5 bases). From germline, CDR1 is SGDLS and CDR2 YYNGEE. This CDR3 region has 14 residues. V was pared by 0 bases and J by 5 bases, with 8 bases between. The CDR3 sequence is CASSVAKGTGELFF. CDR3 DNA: TGTGCCAGCAGCGTAGCTAAGGGGACCGGGGAGCTGTTTTTT.

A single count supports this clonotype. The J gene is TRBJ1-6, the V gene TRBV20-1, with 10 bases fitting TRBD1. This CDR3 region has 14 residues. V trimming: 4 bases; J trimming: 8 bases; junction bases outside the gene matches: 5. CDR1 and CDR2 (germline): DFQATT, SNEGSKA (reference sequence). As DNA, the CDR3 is TGCAGTGCTATGGTGACAGGGGGCTATTCACCCCTCCACTTT. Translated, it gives CSAMVTGGYSPLHF.

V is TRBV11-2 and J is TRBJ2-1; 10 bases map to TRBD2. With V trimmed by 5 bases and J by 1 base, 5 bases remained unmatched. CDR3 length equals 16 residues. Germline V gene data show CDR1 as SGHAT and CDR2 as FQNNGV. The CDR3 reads CASSPSAGGSYNEQFF. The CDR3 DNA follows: TGTGCCAGCAGCCCCTCAGCGGGAGGGTCCTACAATGAGCAGTTCTTC. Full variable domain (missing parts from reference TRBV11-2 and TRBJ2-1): EAGVAQSPRYKIIEKRQSVAFWCNPISGHATLYWYQQILGQGPKLLIQFQNNGVVDDSQLPKDRFSAERLKGVDSTLKIQPAKLEDSAVYLCASSPSAGGSYNEQFFGPGTRLTVL.

CDR3 sequence (DNA): TGTGCCAGCAGTAAAACCTCTAGCGGGATTAACGAGCAGTACTTC. Its translation is CASSKTSSGINEQYF. The gene calls are TRBV27 and TRBJ2-7; the match to TRBD2 covers 9 bases. The CDR3 length is 15 residues. J lost 5 bases, V lost 5 bases, and 10 bases had no gene match. Germline V gene data show CDR1 as MNHEY and CDR2 as SMNVEV (reference sequence).

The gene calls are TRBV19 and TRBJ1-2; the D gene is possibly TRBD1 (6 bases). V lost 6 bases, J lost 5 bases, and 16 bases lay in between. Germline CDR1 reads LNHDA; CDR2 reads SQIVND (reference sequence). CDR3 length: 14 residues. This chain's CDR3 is CASSRDKIDYGYTF. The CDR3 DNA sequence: TGTGCCAGTAGCCGGGACAAGATTGATTATGGCTACACCTTC. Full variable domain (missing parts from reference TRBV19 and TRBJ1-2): DGGITQSPKYLFRKEGQNVTLSCEQNLNHDAMYWYRQDPGQGLRLIYYSQIVNDFQKGDIAEGYSVSREKKESFPLTVTSAQKNPTAFYLCASSRDKIDYGYTFGSGTRLTVV.

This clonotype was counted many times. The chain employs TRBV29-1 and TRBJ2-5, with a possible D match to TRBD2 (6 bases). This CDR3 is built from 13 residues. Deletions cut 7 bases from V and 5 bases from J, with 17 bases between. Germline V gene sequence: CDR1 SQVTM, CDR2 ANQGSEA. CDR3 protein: CSDRPAAGETQYF. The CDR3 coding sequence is TGCAGCGATCGACCAGCCGCGGGGGAGACCCAGTACTTC.

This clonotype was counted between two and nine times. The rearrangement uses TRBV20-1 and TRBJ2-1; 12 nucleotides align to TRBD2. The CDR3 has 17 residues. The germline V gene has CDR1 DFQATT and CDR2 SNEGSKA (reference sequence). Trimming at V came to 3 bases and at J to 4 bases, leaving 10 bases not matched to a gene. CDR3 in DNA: TGCAGTGCTAGGGGCCTAGCGGGAGGGAAATCTTACAATGAGCAGTTCTTC. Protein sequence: CSARGLAGGKSYNEQFF.

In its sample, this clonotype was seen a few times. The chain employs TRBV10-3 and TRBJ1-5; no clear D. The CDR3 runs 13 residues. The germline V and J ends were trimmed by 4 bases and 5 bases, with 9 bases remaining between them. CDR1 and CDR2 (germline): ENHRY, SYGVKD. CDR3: CAISADGDQPQHF. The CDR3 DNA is TGTGCCATCAGTGCCGACGGGGATCAGCCCCAGCATTTT.